The next 28 T cell receptor beta chains were all read from a single sample in a study of cytomegalovirus exposure and HLA in healthy donors. It was with 60 Vbeta and 13 Jbeta primers that the PCR ran. Assay: immunoSEQ multiplex PCR; the TCRdb copy retains only in-frame clones and omits some. Among about 83,000 clones, 75% to 85% were seen once, and the ten largest hold under 2%. Input material: PBMCs. These receptor sequences come from a woman in her 30s in good health and CMV-seronegative.

Details on this clone: The junction departs from the called germline gene at one end, perhaps through a read error. Other nucleotide sequences from this sample produce the same CDR3. The V and J genes are TRBV30 and TRBJ1-5; TRBD1 is a possible D gene (5 bases). The CDR3 has 13 amino acids. Germline values: CDR1 GTSNPN, CDR2 SVGIG (reference sequence). CDR3 sequence reads: CAWSEQANQPQHF. The DNA of the CDR3 is TGTGCCTGGAGTGAACAGGCGAATCAGCCCCAGCACTTT.

The chain carries TRBV7-6 and TRBJ2-7, with 11 bases aligning to TRBD2. The CDR3 has 15 residues. Germline V CDR1 and CDR2: SGHVS, FNYEAQ. The ends lost 5 bases at V and 2 bases at J; junction bases unmatched: 5. CDR3 in DNA: TGTGCCAGCAGCAATATACTAGCGGGAGCCTACGAGCAGTACTTC. Translating gives CASSNILAGAYEQYF.

This clone has just a few counts. V and J are TRBV28 and TRBJ2-1; 8 bases agree with TRBD1. This CDR3 has 14 amino acids. Losses at the gene ends were 6 bases for V and 5 bases for J; bases not matched to a gene: 6. Germline V lookup: CDR1 MDHEN, CDR2 SYDVKM. The DNA for the CDR3 is TGTGCCAGCAGCCCCGGGACAGGAAACAATGAGCAGTTCTTC. Protein: CASSPGTGNNEQFF.

This chain joins TRBV5-4 and TRBJ2-5; 9 bases are a match to TRBD1. The J call is doubtful: the DNA matches TRBJ2-7 better. This CDR3 is built from 14 residues. The germline gives CDR1 SGHNT, CDR2 YYREEE (reference sequence). As DNA, the CDR3 is TGTGCCAGCAGCGGTACAGGGGGCGGGTACGAGCAGTACTTC. It encodes CASSGTGGGYEQYF.

CDR3 nucleotides: TGCAGCGTTGAAACCCCAGAGAACACTGAAGCTTTCTTT. As protein: CSVETPENTEAFF. V and J are TRBV29-1 and TRBJ1-1; D call uncertain. Trimming cost V 2 bases and J 1 base, with 8 bases left between them. In germline, CDR1 is SQVTM, CDR2 ANQGSEA. The CDR3 has 13 amino acids.

The genes are TRBV5-4 and TRBJ2-4; 7 bases align to TRBD1. The CDR3 extends over 16 amino acids. Germline V CDR1 and CDR2: SGHNT, YYREEE (reference sequence). The V segment lost 4 bases and the J segment 0 bases; nucleotides outside the gene matches: 7. The CDR3 DNA is TGTGCCAGCAGCACCCGGACAGGTCTAGCCAAAAACATTCAGTACTTC. Its protein is CASSTRTGLAKNIQYF.

The rearrangement links TRBV7-2 to TRBJ2-1; 13 bases are shared with TRBD2. The CDR3 contains 14 residues. The germline CDR1 and CDR2 sequences are SGHTA and FQGNSA. Trimming cost V 1 base and J 9 bases; bases outside gene matches: 0. The CDR3 nucleotides are TGTGCCAGCAGCTTAGGGACTAGCGGGAGTGAGCAGTTCTTC. Amino acid sequence: CASSLGTSGSEQFF.

The chain combines TRBV27 with TRBJ2-3, with D perhaps matching TRBD1 (5 bases). The CDR3 runs 14 residues. Trimming cost V 7 bases and J 0 bases, with 11 bases left between them. Germline CDR1 MNHEY, CDR2 SMNVEV (reference sequence). The CDR3 nucleotides are TGTGCCAGCACCGACAGCCCTAGCACAGATACGCAGTATTTT. Protein product: CASTDSPSTDTQYF.

The rearrangement joins TRBV5-1 to TRBJ2-5, with a weak D call TRBD2 (5 bases). Germline V gene lookup returns CDR1 SGHRS and CDR2 YFSETQ. Trimming took off 4 bases at V and 2 bases at J, with 9 bases between the two ends. The CDR3 has 13 residues. For the CDR3, the DNA is TGCGCCAGCAGCATAGCGCCGCAAGAGACCCAGTACTTC. Its translation is CASSIAPQETQYF. Using reference TRBV5-1 and TRBJ2-5 for the parts outside the CDR3, the full variable domain is KAGVTQTPRYLIKTRGQQVTLSCSPISGHRSVSWYQQTPGQGLQFLFEYFSETQRNKGNFPGRFSGRQFSNSRSEMNVSTLELGDSALYLCASSIAPQETQYFGPGTRLLVL.

The chain joins TRBV4-1 to TRBJ1-1; 9 bases line up with TRBD1. V was pared by 4 bases and J by 11 bases, with 11 bases of the junction left unmatched. The germline gives CDR1 MGHRA, CDR2 YSYEKL. This CDR3 region has 14 residues. CDR3 bases: TGCGCCAGCAGCCTCTCAGGGACAGGGCAGGACGCTTTCTTT. Its translation is CASSLSGTGQDAFF.

The rearrangement uses TRBV28 and TRBJ2-5; D uncertain. From germline, CDR1 is MDHEN and CDR2 SYDVKM. V shed 7 bases and J shed 5 bases, with 14 bases lying between them. This CDR3 spans 13 amino acids. In nucleotides, the CDR3 is TGTGCCAGCACCAGGCCCCGGCTGGAGACCCAGTACTTC. Protein sequence: CASTRPRLETQYF.

The chain is built from TRBV5-1 and TRBJ2-7; 15 nucleotides align to TRBD2. The CDR3 is 20 amino acids. Looked up from germline, CDR1 is SGHRS and CDR2 is YFSETQ. Trimming removed 0 bases from V and 6 bases from J; junction bases left unmatched: 16. This CDR3 is CASSLEGGKGTSGRWSEQYF. In nucleotides, the CDR3 is TGCGCCAGCAGCTTGGAGGGGGGGAAGGGGACTAGCGGGAGGTGGTCCGAGCAGTACTTC.

J is TRBJ1-1 and V is TRBV6-5; 8 bases are a match to TRBD1. The germline CDR1 and CDR2 sequences are MNHEY and SVGAGI. V lost 4 bases and J lost 0; bases outside the gene matches: 1. The CDR3 is 14 residues long. CDR3 in amino acids: CASSSGGLNTEAFF. CDR3 bases: TGTGCCAGCAGTTCAGGGGGCCTGAACACTGAAGCTTTCTTT.

CDR3 bases: TGCAGCGCCGTAGCGGAGAAGTTCTACGAGCAGTACTTC. Translated: CSAVAEKFYEQYF. The chain recombines TRBV29-1 with TRBJ2-7, with D tentatively TRBD2 (6 bases). The CDR3 covers 13 residues. CDR1 is SQVTM, CDR2 ANQGSEA, per germline. The V gene lost 7 bases and the J gene lost 3 bases, with 16 bases spanning the gap.

The chain combines TRBV20-1 with TRBJ2-1; 10 positions match TRBD2. The length of the CDR3 is 11 residues. V lost 5 bases, J lost 9 bases, and 1 base stayed unmatched. Germline V gene sequence: CDR1 DFQATT, CDR2 SNEGSKA (reference sequence). DNA for the CDR3: TGCAGTGCTCGGACTAGCGGTGAGCAGTTCTTC. It translates to CSARTSGEQFF.

This clone was detected only a few times. V and J are TRBV5-4 and TRBJ2-1; D possibly corresponds to TRBD2 (6 bases). V was clipped by 4 bases and J by 10 bases, with 12 bases between them. The CDR3 runs to 12 residues. Germline CDR1 and CDR2: SGHNT and YYREEE (reference sequence). The CDR3 coding sequence is TGTGCCAGCAGCGTCTCTAGCGACGAGCAGTTCTTC. Encoded protein: CASSVSSDEQFF.

This chain joins TRBV5-1 and TRBJ2-5, with 12 bases that match TRBD2. Germline V lookup: CDR1 SGHRS, CDR2 YFSETQ. CDR3 length: 16 amino acids. Trimming cost V 4 bases and J 4 bases; bases outside gene matches: 8. DNA of the CDR3: TGCGCCAGCAGCCGAAGGACTAGCGGGACACGAGAGACCCAGTACTTC. It is translated as CASSRRTSGTRETQYF.

The genes are TRBV10-2 and TRBJ2-7; TRBD2 matches at 14 bases. CDR1 and CDR2 (germline): WSHSY, SAAADI. V lost 10 bases, J lost 2 bases, and 10 bases stayed unmatched. The CDR3 is made up of 16 amino acids. The CDR3 DNA reads as TGCGCCACCCTCCGACTAGCGGGAGGGCCACCCTACGAGCAGTACTTC. It is translated as CATLRLAGGPPYEQYF.

The CDR3 sequence: CAWSVLAGAMAGYTF. CDR3 in DNA: TGTGCCTGGAGTGTACTGGCAGGGGCCATGGCTGGCTACACCTTC. The J gene is TRBJ1-2, the V gene TRBV30, with TRBD1 as a possible D gene (6 bases). The CDR3 contains 15 residues. V lost 0 bases to trimming and J lost 7 bases, with 18 bases between them. Germline CDR1 and CDR2: GTSNPN and SVGIG (reference sequence).

This clone was recorded a few times. The chain combines TRBV4-2 with TRBJ1-2; D uncertain. Germline values: CDR1 LGHNA, CDR2 YNFKEQ. Trimming stripped 4 bases from V and 4 bases from J, with 16 bases between. The CDR3 runs 15 residues. The CDR3 region is CASSPEDGGSYGYTF. CDR3 nucleotide sequence: TGTGCCAGCAGCCCCGAGGACGGAGGGTCCTATGGCTACACCTTC.

Notes on this clone: The sample contains more than one DNA sequence encoding this CDR3. The chain employs TRBV11-2 and TRBJ2-3, with D perhaps matching TRBD2 (5 bases). V shed 5 bases and J shed 5 bases, with 11 bases lying between them. Germline CDR1 reads SGHAT; CDR2 reads FQNNGV. This CDR3 comprises 13 residues. CDR3 DNA sequence: TGTGCCAGCAGCCCCGCACGGGGAGATACGCAGTATTTT. This encodes CASSPARGDTQYF.

On this clone itself: At one end, the junction sequence differs from germline, possibly due to a read error. The chain couples TRBV18 to TRBJ2-1; TRBD2 matches 11 bases. CDR3 size: 15 residues. Germline CDR1 is KGHSH and CDR2 is LQKENI. CDR3 coding DNA: TGTGCCAGCTCACAACTTACTAGCGGGAGTAATGAGCGGTTCTTC. Residues: CASSQLTSGSNERFF.

V usage is TRBV6-6 and J usage is TRBJ2-7; D remains ambiguous. The CDR3 consists of 15 residues. Trimming cost V 0 bases and J 6 bases, with 15 bases left between them. The germline CDR1 and CDR2 sequences are MNHNY and SVGAGI (reference sequence). The CDR3 DNA reads as TGTGCCAGCAGTTACTCGGGCAGATGGGCTGCCGAGCAGTACTTC. It specifies CASSYSGRWAAEQYF.

This sequence joins TRBV21-1 and TRBJ1-5; TRBD1, as called in the table, went unchecked against the DNA. TRBV21-1 is a pseudogene segment. The CDR3 is 16 residues long. The CDR3 is CARFLTTGPEDQPQHF. The CDR3 DNA is TGTGCCAGATTTCTTACGACAGGCCCTGAAGATCAGCCCCAGCATTTT.

The sample holds one count of this clone. In nucleotides, the CDR3 is TGTGCCAGCATGCGGTATGAGCAGTTCTTC. It translates to CASMRYEQFF. The chain recombines TRBV6-1 with TRBJ2-1; no definite D call. Germline CDR1 MNHNS, CDR2 SASEGT. The ends were cut back, 7 bases at V and 8 bases at J, with 6 bases in the middle. This CDR3 has 10 residues.

This sequence joins TRBV29-1 and TRBJ2-7; D is unclear. Germline assignment: CDR1 SQVTM and CDR2 ANQGSEA. The CDR3 has 13 amino acids. Trimming cost V 1 base and J 0 bases, with 7 bases left between them. The CDR3 sequence: CSVEVENSYEQYF. The CDR3 bases are TGCAGCGTTGAAGTGGAGAACTCCTACGAGCAGTACTTC.

V gene TRBV6-6 combines with J gene TRBJ2-5; D is undetermined. Germline loops: CDR1 MNHNY, CDR2 SVGAGI (reference sequence). CDR3 length equals 12 residues. V gave up 2 bases and J gave up 5 bases, with 6 bases separating them. CDR3: CASSYTAETQYF. CDR3 nucleotides: TGTGCCAGCAGTTACACTGCGGAGACCCAGTACTTC.

V and J are TRBV19 and TRBJ1-5; D not certain. Trimming took 5 bases from V and 1 from J, leaving 6 bases between them. The CDR3 is 13 amino acids. Germline CDR1 LNHDA, CDR2 SQIVND (reference sequence). The CDR3 sequence is CASSLQSNQPQHF. Written as DNA, the CDR3 is TGTGCCAGTAGTCTTCAGAGCAATCAGCCCCAGCATTTT.